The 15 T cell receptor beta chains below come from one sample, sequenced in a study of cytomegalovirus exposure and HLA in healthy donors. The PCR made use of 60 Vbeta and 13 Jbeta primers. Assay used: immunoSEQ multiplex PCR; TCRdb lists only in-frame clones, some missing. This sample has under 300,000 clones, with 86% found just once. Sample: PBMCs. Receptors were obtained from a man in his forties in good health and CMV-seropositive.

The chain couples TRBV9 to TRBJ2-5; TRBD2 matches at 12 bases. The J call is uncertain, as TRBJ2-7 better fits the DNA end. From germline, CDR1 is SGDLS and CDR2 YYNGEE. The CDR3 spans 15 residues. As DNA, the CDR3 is TGTGCCAGCAGCCCGGCGACTAGCGGGAGATACGAGCAGTACTTC. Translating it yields CASSPATSGRYEQYF.

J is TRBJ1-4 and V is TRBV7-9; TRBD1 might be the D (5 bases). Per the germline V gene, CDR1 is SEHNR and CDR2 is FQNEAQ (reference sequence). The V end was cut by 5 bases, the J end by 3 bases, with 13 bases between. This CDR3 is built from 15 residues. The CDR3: CASSEGRWANEKLFF. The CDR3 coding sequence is TGTGCCAGCAGCGAGGGGAGGTGGGCTAATGAAAAACTGTTTTTT.

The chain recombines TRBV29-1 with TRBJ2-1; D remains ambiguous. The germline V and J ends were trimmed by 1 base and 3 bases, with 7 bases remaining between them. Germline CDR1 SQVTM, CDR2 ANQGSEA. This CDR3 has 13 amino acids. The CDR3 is CSVEVGSYNEQFF. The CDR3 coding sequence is TGCAGCGTTGAAGTTGGCAGCTACAATGAGCAGTTCTTC.

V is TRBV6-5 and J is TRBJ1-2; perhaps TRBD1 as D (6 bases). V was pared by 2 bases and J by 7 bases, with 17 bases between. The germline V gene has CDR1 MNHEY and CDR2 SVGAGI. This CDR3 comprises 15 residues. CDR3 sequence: CASSYLAGDLSGYTF. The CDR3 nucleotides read TGTGCCAGCAGTTACCTGGCAGGGGATCTCTCTGGCTACACCTTC.

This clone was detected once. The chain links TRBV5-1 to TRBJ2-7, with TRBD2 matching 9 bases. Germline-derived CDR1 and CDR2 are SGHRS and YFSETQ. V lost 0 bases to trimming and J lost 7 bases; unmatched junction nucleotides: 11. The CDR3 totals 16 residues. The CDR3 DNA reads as TGCGCCAGCAGCTTGGGCCTAAGCGGGAGGTCGGGGGAGCAGTACTTC. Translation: CASSLGLSGRSGEQYF.

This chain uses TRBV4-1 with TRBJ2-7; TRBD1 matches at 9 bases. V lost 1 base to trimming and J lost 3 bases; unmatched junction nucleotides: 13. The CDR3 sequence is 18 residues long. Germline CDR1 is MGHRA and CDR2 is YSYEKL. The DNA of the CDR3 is TGCGCCAGCAGCCAAGCTATTGCGGTTGGGGGACAGGGCTACGAGCAGTACTTC. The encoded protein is CASSQAIAVGGQGYEQYF.

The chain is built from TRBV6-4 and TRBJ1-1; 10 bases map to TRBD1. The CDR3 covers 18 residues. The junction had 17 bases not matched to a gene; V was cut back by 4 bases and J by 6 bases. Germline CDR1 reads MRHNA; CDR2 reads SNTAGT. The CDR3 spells CASSAAPGQGTGTSEAFF. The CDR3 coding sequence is TGTGCCAGCAGTGCCGCCCCGGGACAGGGGACGGGGACTTCTGAAGCTTTCTTT.

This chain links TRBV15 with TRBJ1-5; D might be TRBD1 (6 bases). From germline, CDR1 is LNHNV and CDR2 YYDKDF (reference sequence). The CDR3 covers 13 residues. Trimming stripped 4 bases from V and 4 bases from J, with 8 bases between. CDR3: CATSTQGNQPQHF. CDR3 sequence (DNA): TGTGCCACCAGCACCCAGGGGAATCAGCCCCAGCATTTT.

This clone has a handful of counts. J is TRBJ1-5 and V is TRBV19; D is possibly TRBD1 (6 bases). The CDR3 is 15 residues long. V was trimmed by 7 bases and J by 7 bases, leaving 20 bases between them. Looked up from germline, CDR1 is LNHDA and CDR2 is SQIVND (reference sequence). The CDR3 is CASNLIQGSRQPQHF. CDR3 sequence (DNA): TGTGCCAGTAACCTTATACAGGGTTCTCGACAGCCCCAGCATTTT.

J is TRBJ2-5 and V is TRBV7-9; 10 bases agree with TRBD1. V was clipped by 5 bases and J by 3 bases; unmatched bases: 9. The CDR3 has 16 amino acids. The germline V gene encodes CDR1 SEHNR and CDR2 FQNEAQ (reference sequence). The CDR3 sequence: CASSPPPGQGKETQYF. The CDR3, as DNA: TGTGCCAGCAGCCCTCCTCCGGGACAGGGGAAAGAGACCCAGTACTTC.

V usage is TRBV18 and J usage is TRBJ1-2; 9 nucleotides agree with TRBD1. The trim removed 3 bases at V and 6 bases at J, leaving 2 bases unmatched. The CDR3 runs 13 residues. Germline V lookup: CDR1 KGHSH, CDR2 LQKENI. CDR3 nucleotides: TGTGCCAGCTCACCTCGGACAGGGGATGGCTACACCTTC. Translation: CASSPRTGDGYTF.

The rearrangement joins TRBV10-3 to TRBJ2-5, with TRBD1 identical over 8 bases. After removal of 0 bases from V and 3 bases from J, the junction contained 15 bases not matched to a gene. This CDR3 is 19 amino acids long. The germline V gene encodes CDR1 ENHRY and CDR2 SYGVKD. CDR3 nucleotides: TGTGCCATCAGTGAGTCGCAACAGGGGGGCAAGAAAAGAAAAGAGACCCAGTACTTC. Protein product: CAISESQQGGKKRKETQYF.

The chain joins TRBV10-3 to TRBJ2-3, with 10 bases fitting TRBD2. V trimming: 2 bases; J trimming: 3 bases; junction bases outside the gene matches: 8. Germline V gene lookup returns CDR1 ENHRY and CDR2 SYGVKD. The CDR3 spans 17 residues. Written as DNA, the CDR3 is TGTGCCATCAGTGAGCCTACTAGCGGGACAGCAACAGATACGCAGTATTTT. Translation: CAISEPTSGTATDTQYF.

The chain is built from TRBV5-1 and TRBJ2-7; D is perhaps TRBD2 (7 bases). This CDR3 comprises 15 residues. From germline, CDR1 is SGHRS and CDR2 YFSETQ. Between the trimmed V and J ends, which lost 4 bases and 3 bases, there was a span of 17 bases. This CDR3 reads CASSRGGEDLYEQYF. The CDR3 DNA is TGCGCCAGCAGCCGAGGGGGGGAGGACCTCTACGAGCAGTACTTC.

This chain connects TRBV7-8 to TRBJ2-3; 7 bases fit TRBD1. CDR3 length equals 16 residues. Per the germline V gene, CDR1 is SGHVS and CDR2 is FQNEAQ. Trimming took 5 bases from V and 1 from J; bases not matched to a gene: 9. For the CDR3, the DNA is TGTGCCAGCAGCCCAGGGGGAGTCTCACGCACAGATACGCAGTATTTT. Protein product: CASSPGGVSRTDTQYF. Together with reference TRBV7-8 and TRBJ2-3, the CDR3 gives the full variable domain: GAGVSQSPRYKVAKRGQDVALRCDPISGHVSLFWYQQALGQGPEFLTYFQNEAQLDKSGLPSDRFFAERPEGSVSTLKIQRTQQEDSAVYLCASSPGGVSRTDTQYFGPGTRLTVL.